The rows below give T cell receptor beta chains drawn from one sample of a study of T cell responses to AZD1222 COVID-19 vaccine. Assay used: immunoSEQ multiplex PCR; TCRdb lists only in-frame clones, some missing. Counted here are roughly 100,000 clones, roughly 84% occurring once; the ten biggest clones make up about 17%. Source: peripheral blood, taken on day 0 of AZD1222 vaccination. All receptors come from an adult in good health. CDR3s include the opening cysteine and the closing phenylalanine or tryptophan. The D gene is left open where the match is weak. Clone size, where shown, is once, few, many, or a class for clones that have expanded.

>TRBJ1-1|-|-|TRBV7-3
TGTGCCAGCAGCATACAGGGTGTGACTGAAGCTTTCTTT
CASSIQGVTEAFF
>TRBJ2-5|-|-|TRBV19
TGTGCCAGTAGTAACACGGTCGGGGGAGAGACCCAGTACTTC
CASSNTVGGETQYF
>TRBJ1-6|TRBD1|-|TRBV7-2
TGTGCCAGCAGCTTAGCCCCGGGACAGGGTTCACCCCTCCACTTT
CASSLAPGQGSPLHF
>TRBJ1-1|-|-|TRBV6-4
TGTGCCAGCCCACGTTACGGGCCTGCGGCTTTCTTT
CASPRYGPAAFF
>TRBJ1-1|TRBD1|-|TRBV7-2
TGTGCCAGCAGCTTATCCGGTGACAGGGTCACTGAAGCTTTCTTT
CASSLSGDRVTEAFF
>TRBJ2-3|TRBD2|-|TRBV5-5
TGTGCCAGCAGCTTCGGTAGCGGGGGCACAGATACGCAGTATTTT
CASSFGSGGTDTQYF
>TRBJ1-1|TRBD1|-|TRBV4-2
TGTGCCAGCAGCCAAGTGGGGACAGGGTCTCCTGAAGCTTTCTTT
CASSQVGTGSPEAFF
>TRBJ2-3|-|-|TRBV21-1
TGTGCCAGCAGCCCGCGACTAGTTATGAGCACAGATACGCAGTATTTT
CASSPRLVMSTDTQYF
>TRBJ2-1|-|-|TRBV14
TGTGCCAGCAGCCGAAATGGGGGGTACAATGAGCAGTTCTTC
CASSRNGGYNEQFF
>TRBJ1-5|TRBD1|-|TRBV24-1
TGTGCCACCAGTGAGATACCCCCGGGACAGCCTTATAGCAATCAGCCCCAGCATTTT
CATSEIPPGQPYSNQPQHF
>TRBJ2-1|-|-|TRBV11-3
TGTGCCAGCAGCGCAAGGGGCTTTGAGCAGTTCTTC
CASSARGFEQFF
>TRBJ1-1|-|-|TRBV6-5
TGTGCCAGCAGTTACGGGTCGCGTGGTGAAGCTTTCTTT
CASSYGSRGEAFF
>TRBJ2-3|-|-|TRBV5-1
TGCGCCAGCAGCTTCGTTAGCAGAGATACGCAGTATTTT
CASSFVSRDTQYF
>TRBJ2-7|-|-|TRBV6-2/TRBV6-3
TGTGCCAGCAGTTACTCGACGGGGGGCTGGGAGCAGTACTTC
CASSYSTGGWEQYF
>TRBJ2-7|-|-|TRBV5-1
TGCGCCAGCAGCTCGCAGACCTACGAGCAGTACTTC
CASSSQTYEQYF
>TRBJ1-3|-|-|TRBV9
TGTGCCAGCAGCGTTTCCCCCTCCTCTGGAAACACCATATATTTT
CASSVSPSSGNTIYF
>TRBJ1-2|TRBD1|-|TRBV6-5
TGTGCCAGCAGTCTCCCGGGACAGGGGGCGTCTGGCTACACCTTC
CASSLPGQGASGYTF
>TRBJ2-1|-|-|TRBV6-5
TGTGCCAGCATGGGTAAACTTGAGCAGTTCTTC
CASMGKLEQFF
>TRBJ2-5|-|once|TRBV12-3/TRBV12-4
TGTGCCAGCAGTGCCGGGGTTCAAGAGACCCAGTACTTC
CASSAGVQETQYF
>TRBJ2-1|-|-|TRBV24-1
TGTGCCACCAGTGACCCGACGGAATACAATGAGCAGTTCTTC
CATSDPTEYNEQFF
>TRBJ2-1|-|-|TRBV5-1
TGCGCCAGCAGCTCTCGTCTACTGGAGAGCTCCTACAATGAGCAGTTCTTC
CASSSRLLESSYNEQFF
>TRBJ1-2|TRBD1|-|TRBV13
TGTGCCAGCAGCTTATTCACAGGGGCTCTTCAGGCCCTTGGCTACACCTTC
CASSLFTGALQALGYTF
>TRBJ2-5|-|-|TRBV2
TGTGCCAGCAGTTTAAACATACAAGAGACCCAGTACTTC
CASSLNIQETQYF
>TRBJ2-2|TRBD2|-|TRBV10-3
TGTGCCATCAGTGCGACTAGCGGTTCGAACACCGGGGAGCTGTTTTTT
CAISATSGSNTGELFF
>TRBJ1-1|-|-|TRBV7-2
TGTGCCAGCAACTTACAGAGGAACACTGAAGCTTTCTTT
CASNLQRNTEAFF
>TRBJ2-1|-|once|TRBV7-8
TGTGCCAGCAGCCGCCGGTTGTCCAATGAGCAGTTCTTC
CASSRRLSNEQFF
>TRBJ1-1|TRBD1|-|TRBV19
TGTGCCAGTAGTCCCGGGGACAGGGGACGGGGCACTGAAGCTTTCTTT
CASSPGDRGRGTEAFF
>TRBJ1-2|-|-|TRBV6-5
TGTGCCAGCACCAGGACTAGGGGACTCTATGGCTACACCTTC
CASTRTRGLYGYTF
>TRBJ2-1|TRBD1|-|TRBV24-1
TGTGCCACCAGTGGTGTGGACAGGGGAGGCAATGAGCAGTTCTTC
CATSGVDRGGNEQFF
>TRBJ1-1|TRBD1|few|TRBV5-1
TGCGCCAGCAGCGACCAGACAGGGGGCACTGAAGCTTTCTTT
CASSDQTGGTEAFF
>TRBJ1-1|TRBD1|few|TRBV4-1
TGCGCCAGCAGCGGATACAGGGGCACTGAAGCTTTCTTT
CASSGYRGTEAFF
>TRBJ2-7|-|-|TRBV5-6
TGTGCCAGCAGCTTGGTCAAGGGAGATGACGAGCAGTACTTC
CASSLVKGDDEQYF
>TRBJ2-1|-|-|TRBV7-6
TGTGCCAGCAGCAAAAATGAGCAGTTCTTC
CASSKNEQFF
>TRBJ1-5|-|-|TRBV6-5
TGTGCCAGCAGTCGTCAGGGCTTCGAGGGGCAGCCCCAGCATTTT
CASSRQGFEGQPQHF
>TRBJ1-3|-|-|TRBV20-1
TGCAGTGCTAGTCCTGGGGGGGTCGGAAACACCATATATTTT
CSASPGGVGNTIYF
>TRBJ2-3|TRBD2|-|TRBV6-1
TGTGCCAGCAGTGAACGGACTAGCGTCACAGATACGCAGTATTTT
CASSERTSVTDTQYF
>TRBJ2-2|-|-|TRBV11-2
TGTGCCAGCAGCCTTACAAACAGAAACTCCGGGGAGCTGTTTTTT
CASSLTNRNSGELFF
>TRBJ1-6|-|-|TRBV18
TGTGCCAGCTCACTCGCCGGGGTTGAATCACCCCTCCACTTT
CASSLAGVESPLHF
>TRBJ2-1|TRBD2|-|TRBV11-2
TGTGCCAGCAGCCTTCTGACTAGCGGGGGGTATTACAATGAGCAGTTCTTC
CASSLLTSGGYYNEQFF
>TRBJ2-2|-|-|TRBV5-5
TGTGCCAGCAGCTTGGAATGGGCGGGGAGCTGGGAGCTGTTTTTT
CASSLEWAGSWELFF
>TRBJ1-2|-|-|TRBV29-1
TGCAGCGCCACTACAGGGAATGGCTACACCTTC
CSATTGNGYTF
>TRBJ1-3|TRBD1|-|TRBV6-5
TGTGCCAGCAGTTGGGGATACCGGGACAGTGGAAACACCATATATTTT
CASSWGYRDSGNTIYF
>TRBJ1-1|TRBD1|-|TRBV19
TGTGCCAGCCGGGACAGGGGGCATATGGTAGCTTTCTTT
CASRDRGHMVAFF
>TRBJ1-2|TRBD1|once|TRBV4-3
TGCGCCAGCAGCCAAGACTTGACAGGGATTAACTATGGCTACACCTTC
CASSQDLTGINYGYTF
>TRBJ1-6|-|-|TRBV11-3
TGTGCCAGCAGCTCAACCGGGCAAGGTTCACCCCTCCACTTT
CASSSTGQGSPLHF
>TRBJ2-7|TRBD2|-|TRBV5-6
TGTGCCAGCAGGCTCCTTACTAGCGGGAGGTTCCACGAGCAGTACTTC
CASRLLTSGRFHEQYF
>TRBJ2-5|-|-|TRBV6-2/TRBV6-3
TGTGCCAGCAGCATGACAGGTGGGATCGCAGAGACCCAGTACTTC
CASSMTGGIAETQYF
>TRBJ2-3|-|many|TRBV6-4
TGTGCCAGCAGTGACTCTGAGCTAGCCACAGATACGCAGTATTTT
CASSDSELATDTQYF
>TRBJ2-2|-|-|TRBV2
TGTGCCAGCAGTGTTCAGGGTTCGAAAAACACCGGGGAGCTGTTTTTT
CASSVQGSKNTGELFF
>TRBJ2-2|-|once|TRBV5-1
TGCGCCAGCACGCCTATCAGTACGGGTTCCATCGGGGAGCTGTTTTTT
CASTPISTGSIGELFF
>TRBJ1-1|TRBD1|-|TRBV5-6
TGTGCCAGCAGCTTGAGGACAGGCACTGAAGCTTTCTTT
CASSLRTGTEAFF